These 26 T cell receptor beta chains came from one sample sequenced in a study of regulatory and conventional T cells in RAG deficiency. Using immunoSEQ multiplex PCR, the repertoire was profiled, and TCRdb retains in-frame clones only, with some absent. The table has around 29,000 clones, 90% to 95% seen once. Regulatory T cells were sorted from blood as CD4+ CD25-high CD127-low cells. This same sample was also part of a study on regulatory T cells. That work adds: Amplification used 52 TRBV primers and 13 TRBJ primers.

What was sequenced was Tregs sorted from blood. Source of these receptors: a human donor in good health.

This clone appeared a single time. The chain employs TRBV5-1 and TRBJ2-3; 8 nucleotides line up with TRBD2. The CDR3 is 17 amino acids. V lost 3 bases to trimming and J lost 3 bases; unmatched junction nucleotides: 12. From germline, CDR1 is SGHRS and CDR2 YFSETQ. Written as DNA, the CDR3 is TGCGCCAGCAGCTCCACTTTGCGGGGGGCCTGGACAGATACGCAGTATTTT. It is translated as CASSSTLRGAWTDTQYF.

The chain recombines TRBV9 with TRBJ1-6; unclear D gene. Germline V lookup: CDR1 SGDLS, CDR2 YYNGEE. The germline V and J ends were trimmed by 0 bases and 7 bases, with 17 bases remaining between them. The CDR3 consists of 17 residues. The CDR3 region has the DNA TGTGCCAGCAGCGTAGGGTCCTGGGCAGAGATCAATTCACCCCTCCACTTT. It encodes CASSVGSWAEINSPLHF.

This chain uses TRBV19 with TRBJ1-2, with D maybe TRBD1 (5 bases). Germline V gene sequence: CDR1 LNHDA, CDR2 SQIVND (reference sequence). The CDR3 has 15 amino acids. V shed 6 bases and J shed 8 bases, with 22 bases lying between them. The DNA of the CDR3 is TGTGCCAGTAGCGAAAGCTTCCGGGGCCGGCGAGGCTACACCTTC. Translating it yields CASSESFRGRRGYTF.

The chain uses TRBV19 and TRBJ1-4; D unclear. Germline V gene lookup returns CDR1 LNHDA and CDR2 SQIVND (reference sequence). V gave up 3 bases and J gave up 5 bases, with 10 bases separating them. The CDR3 contains 14 residues. In DNA, the CDR3 is TGTGCCAGTAGTATTTTTTACAGAAATGAAAAACTGTTTTTT. Translating gives CASSIFYRNEKLFF.

V is TRBV19 and J is TRBJ2-1, with TRBD2 identical over 9 bases. The CDR3 extends over 17 amino acids. V shed 5 bases and J 5 bases; nucleotides not matched to a gene: 13. Germline CDR1 reads LNHDA; CDR2 reads SQIVND (reference sequence). CDR3 loop: CASSPRWSGGINNEQFF. The CDR3 DNA reads as TGTGCCAGTAGTCCCCGGTGGAGCGGGGGGATTAACAATGAGCAGTTCTTC.

The V gene is TRBV7-9, the J gene TRBJ2-6; D remains ambiguous. Germline CDR1 reads SEHNR; CDR2 reads FQNEAQ (reference sequence). V shed 5 bases and J shed 0 bases, with 17 bases lying between them. The CDR3 spans 18 residues. CDR3 sequence: CASSRRKVSASGANVLTF. In nucleotides, the CDR3 is TGTGCCAGCAGCCGGAGAAAGGTGTCCGCCTCTGGGGCCAACGTCCTGACTTTC.

The rearrangement links TRBV10-3 to TRBJ2-7, with D unclear. The CDR3 runs 14 residues. Germline-derived CDR1 and CDR2 are ENHRY and SYGVKD. Trimming took 2 bases from V and 6 from J, leaving 14 bases between them. CDR3 protein: CAISEATTFGEQYF. The CDR3 bases are TGTGCCATCAGTGAGGCCACCACCTTTGGCGAGCAGTACTTC.

The chain joins TRBV28 to TRBJ1-5; D gene ambiguous. The V gene lost 10 bases and the J gene lost 4 bases, with 17 bases spanning the gap. Germline V gene data show CDR1 as MDHEN and CDR2 as SYDVKM. The CDR3 spans 14 residues. CDR3 protein: CATLRRRLNQPQHF. The CDR3 DNA follows: TGTGCCACCCTGAGGCGCCGTCTTAATCAGCCCCAGCATTTT.

The chain carries TRBV18 and TRBJ1-6; unclear D gene. The CDR3 is 12 residues long. Deletions cut 4 bases from V and 7 bases from J, with 5 bases between. Per germline, CDR1 KGHSH and CDR2 LQKENI. The CDR3 DNA follows: TGTGCCAGCTCACGGGAAAATTCACCCCTCCACTTT. Its protein product is CASSRENSPLHF. Using reference TRBV18 and TRBJ1-6 for the parts outside the CDR3, the full variable domain is NAGVMQNPRHLVRRRGQEARLRCSPMKGHSHVYWYRQLPEEGLKFMVYLQKENIIDESGMPKERFSAEFPKEGPSILRIQQVVRGDSAAYFCASSRENSPLHFGNGTRLTVT.

The chain combines TRBV27 with TRBJ1-2, with D unclear. Germline V gene data show CDR1 as MNHEY and CDR2 as SMNVEV (reference sequence). The CDR3 contains 15 residues. V dropped 6 bases and J dropped 4 bases, with 18 bases sitting between them. CDR3: CASRFRVAEIYGYTF. The CDR3 DNA sequence: TGTGCCAGCAGATTTAGGGTGGCAGAGATCTATGGCTACACCTTC.

This chain joins TRBV4-2 and TRBJ2-7; 7 bases are shared with TRBD2. The CDR3 covers 16 residues. Germline V gene data show CDR1 as LGHNA and CDR2 as YNFKEQ. V shed 5 bases, J shed 2 bases, and the junction held 12 bases outside the gene matches. This chain's CDR3 is CASSLDMRGTTYEQYF. The CDR3 DNA reads TGTGCCAGCAGCTTGGATATGCGGGGGACGACCTACGAGCAGTACTTC.

This chain uses TRBV5-1 with TRBJ2-1; 8 bases line up with TRBD2. Germline CDR1 is SGHRS and CDR2 is YFSETQ. The CDR3 has 15 residues. V dropped 1 base and J dropped 5; count of bases not matched to a gene: 5. The CDR3 protein is CASSLLGGANNEQFF. The CDR3 DNA follows: TGCGCCAGCAGCTTGCTCGGGGGGGCCAACAATGAGCAGTTCTTC.

The rearrangement links TRBV19 to TRBJ1-3; TRBD1 is a possible D gene (6 bases). The CDR3 covers 16 residues. Trimming pared 6 bases from V and 0 bases from J, leaving 15 bases between. In germline, CDR1 is LNHDA, CDR2 SQIVND (reference sequence). This chain's CDR3 is CASRTGGGLSGNTIYF. The CDR3 region has the DNA TGTGCCAGTAGGACGGGGGGCGGCCTCTCTGGAAACACCATATATTTT. The full variable domain, its missing parts supplied by reference TRBV19 and TRBJ1-3, is DGGITQSPKYLFRKEGQNVTLSCEQNLNHDAMYWYRQDPGQGLRLIYYSQIVNDFQKGDIAEGYSVSREKKESFPLTVTSAQKNPTAFYLCASRTGGGLSGNTIYFGEGSWLTVV.

This clone has a single count. V usage is TRBV29-1 and J usage is TRBJ1-1, with D hard to call. The CDR3 totals 16 residues. The germline V gene encodes CDR1 SQVTM and CDR2 ANQGSEA. V lost 8 bases and J lost 1, with 23 bases in between. The DNA of the CDR3 is TGCAGCTTCTCTGGATGGGCGAGAGGAAGGAACACTGAAGCTTTCTTT. This translates into CSFSGWARGRNTEAFF.

The V and J genes are TRBV6-1 and TRBJ1-2, with 9 positions matching TRBD1. The V gene's germline CDR1 is MNHNS and CDR2 SASEGT. Losses at the gene ends were 7 bases for V and 2 bases for J; bases not matched to a gene: 5. The CDR3 is 14 residues long. Written as DNA, the CDR3 is TGTGCCAGCATTTGGGACAGGGTGAACTATGGCTACACCTTC. This translates into CASIWDRVNYGYTF.

This chain uses TRBV7-2 with TRBJ1-2; 9 nucleotides align to TRBD1. The CDR3 extends over 15 amino acids. V was pared by 1 base and J by 4 bases, with 4 bases of the junction left unmatched. The germline gives CDR1 SGHTA, CDR2 FQGNSA. The CDR3 reads CASSLGGQGSYGYTF. CDR3 nucleotides: TGTGCCAGCAGCTTAGGGGGACAGGGTAGCTATGGCTACACCTTC.

J is TRBJ1-1 and V is TRBV11-2, with D unresolved. This CDR3 comprises 15 residues. Germline values: CDR1 SGHAT, CDR2 FQNNGV. The germline V and J ends were trimmed by 4 bases and 3 bases, with 15 bases remaining between them. The CDR3, as DNA: TGTGCCAGCAGCTCCCCTTTCGGGATTGACACTGAAGCTTTCTTT. Its translation is CASSSPFGIDTEAFF. The entire variable domain, with the rest obtained from reference TRBV11-2 and TRBJ1-1, is as follows: EAGVAQSPRYKIIEKRQSVAFWCNPISGHATLYWYQQILGQGPKLLIQFQNNGVVDDSQLPKDRFSAERLKGVDSTLKIQPAKLEDSAVYLCASSSPFGIDTEAFFGQGTRLTVV.

The genes are TRBV29-1 and TRBJ2-7, with 7 bases that match TRBD1. Per germline, CDR1 SQVTM and CDR2 ANQGSEA. CDR3 length: 13 residues. The J segment lost 6 bases and the V segment lost 4 bases, leaving 9 bases of the junction unmatched. The CDR3 loop is CSVGDRVAGEQYF. Written as DNA, the CDR3 is TGCAGCGTTGGTGACAGGGTCGCGGGCGAGCAGTACTTC.

The chain couples TRBV9 to TRBJ1-2; D is possibly TRBD1 (5 bases). In germline, CDR1 is SGDLS, CDR2 YYNGEE. Deletions cut 6 bases from V and 5 bases from J, with 17 bases between. The CDR3 is 14 amino acids. DNA for the CDR3: TGTGCCAGCAAAGGGGACCGGAGGGAGTATGGCTACACCTTC. Translated, it gives CASKGDRREYGYTF. Together with reference TRBV9 and TRBJ1-2, the CDR3 gives the full variable domain: DSGVTQTPKHLITATGQRVTLRCSPRSGDLSVYWYQQSLDQGLQFLIQYYNGEERAKGNILERFSAQQFPDLHSELNLSSLELGDSALYFCASKGDRREYGYTFGSGTRLTVV.

V and J are TRBV10-1 and TRBJ2-2, with D unclear. The CDR3 covers 15 residues. Germline V CDR1 and CDR2: WNHNN, SYGVQD (reference sequence). The ends were cut back, 8 bases at V and 0 bases at J, with 13 bases in the middle. The CDR3 loop is CASLRYVSNTGELFF. The CDR3 region has the DNA TGCGCCAGCCTAAGGTATGTGTCGAACACCGGGGAGCTGTTTTTT.

The chain uses TRBV5-5 and TRBJ1-5; no clear D. The V gene's germline CDR1 is SGHKS and CDR2 YYEKEE (reference sequence). The CDR3 sequence is 16 residues long. V lost 4 bases and J 2 bases, leaving 16 bases between the germline ends. DNA of the CDR3: TGTGCCAGCAGCGCTACTCCGGGAGGCGGCAATCAGCCCCAGCATTTT. Amino acid sequence: CASSATPGGGNQPQHF.

The chain joins TRBV11-2 to TRBJ2-5, with D possibly matching TRBD2 (6 bases). Germline V gives CDR1 SGHAT, CDR2 FQNNGV. With 2 bases removed from V and 6 bases from J, the gap between germline ends came to 13 bases. CDR3 length: 14 residues. In DNA form, the CDR3 reads TGTGCCAGCAGCTTAACGGGGGTTCGGCAGACCCAGTACTTC. It translates to CASSLTGVRQTQYF. The full variable domain, its missing parts supplied by reference TRBV11-2 and TRBJ2-5, is EAGVAQSPRYKIIEKRQSVAFWCNPISGHATLYWYQQILGQGPKLLIQFQNNGVVDDSQLPKDRFSAERLKGVDSTLKIQPAKLEDSAVYLCASSLTGVRQTQYFGPGTRLLVL.

This chain links TRBV6-6 with TRBJ2-3; TRBD2 aligns across 8 bases. Germline assignment: CDR1 MNHNY and CDR2 SVGAGI (reference sequence). J gave up 11 bases and V 4 bases, and 5 bases lay outside the gene matches. There are 12 residues in the CDR3. The CDR3, as DNA: TGTGCCAGCAGTTCGGGACTAGTGAGGCAGTATTTT. This gives the protein CASSSGLVRQYF.

This clone occurred a few times. Other DNA sequences in this specimen translate into the identical CDR3. The chain couples TRBV7-9 to TRBJ2-3; 14 bases are shared with TRBD2. V dropped 5 bases and J dropped 7; count of bases not matched to a gene: 11. CDR3 length: 17 amino acids. Germline CDR1 reads SEHNR; CDR2 reads FQNEAQ (reference sequence). CDR3 bases: TGTGCCAGCAGCCCCTGGACTAGCGGGGGGCACCGTCATACGCAGTATTTT. Its protein product is CASSPWTSGGHRHTQYF.

The genes are TRBV7-2 and TRBJ1-2, with D unclear. Trimming shortened V by 4 bases and J by 0 bases, and 12 bases separated the two germline ends. The CDR3 spans 15 residues. Germline CDR1 SGHTA, CDR2 FQGNSA. Here the CDR3 reads CASSSRTVANYGYTF. The DNA of the CDR3 is TGTGCCAGCAGCTCTCGGACGGTCGCTAACTATGGCTACACCTTC.

V is TRBV10-2 and J is TRBJ1-1, with D unclear. From germline, CDR1 is WSHSY and CDR2 SAAADI. The CDR3 consists of 14 residues. The V end lost 4 bases, the J end lost 0 bases, and 9 bases lay between the germline ends. The CDR3 DNA follows: TGCGCCAGCAGTGGGGCCGGTTTGAACACTGAAGCTTTCTTT. Protein sequence: CASSGAGLNTEAFF.